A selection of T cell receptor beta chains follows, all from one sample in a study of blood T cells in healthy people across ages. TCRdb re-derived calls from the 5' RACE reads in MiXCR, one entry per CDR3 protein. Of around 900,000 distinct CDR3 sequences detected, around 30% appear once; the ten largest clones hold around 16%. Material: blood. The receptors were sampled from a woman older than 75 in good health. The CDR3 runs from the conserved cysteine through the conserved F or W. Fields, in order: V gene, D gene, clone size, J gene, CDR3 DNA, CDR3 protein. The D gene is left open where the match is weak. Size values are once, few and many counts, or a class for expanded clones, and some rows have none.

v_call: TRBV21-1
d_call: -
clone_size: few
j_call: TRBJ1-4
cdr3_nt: TGTGCCAGCAGCAAAAGGGGACCGCCTGAGTCCGCAACTAATGAAAAACTGTTTTTT
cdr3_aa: CASSKRGPPESATNEKLFF

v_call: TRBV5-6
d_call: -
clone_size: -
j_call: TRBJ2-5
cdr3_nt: TGTGCCAGCAGCTTATTAAACAGGGACCAAGAGACCCAGTACTTC
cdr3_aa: CASSLLNRDQETQYF

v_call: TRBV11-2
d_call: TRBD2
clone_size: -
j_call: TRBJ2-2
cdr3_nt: TGTGCCAGCAGCCCCAGATTACTAGCGGGGGGGCAGGGCACCGGGGAGCGGTTTTTT
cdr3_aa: CASSPRLLAGGQGTGERFF

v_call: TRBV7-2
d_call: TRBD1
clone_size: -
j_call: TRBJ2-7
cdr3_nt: TGTGCCAGCAGCAGCCGGGGACAGGGTCGGACCGAGCAGTACTTC
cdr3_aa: CASSSRGQGRTEQYF

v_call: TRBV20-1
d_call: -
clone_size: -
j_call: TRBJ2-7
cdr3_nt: TGCAGTGCCTCCACCGACGGCTACGAGCAGTACTTC
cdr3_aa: CSASTDGYEQYF

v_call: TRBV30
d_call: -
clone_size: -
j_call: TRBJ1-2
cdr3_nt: TGTGCCTGGAGTAGGCAGACCAGCTATGGCTACACCTTC
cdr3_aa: CAWSRQTSYGYTF

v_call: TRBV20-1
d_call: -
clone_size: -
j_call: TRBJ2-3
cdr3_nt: TGCAGTGCTAGAGTGCAGACTAGCACAGATACGCAGTATTTT
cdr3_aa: CSARVQTSTDTQYF

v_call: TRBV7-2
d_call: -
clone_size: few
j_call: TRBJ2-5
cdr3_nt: TGTGCCAGCAGCTTTTTCGGTTGGGGAGAGACCCAGTACTTC
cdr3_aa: CASSFFGWGETQYF

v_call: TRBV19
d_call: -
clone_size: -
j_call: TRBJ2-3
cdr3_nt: TGTGCCTGCTCCCACAGGGCTCGCACAGATACGCAGTATTTT
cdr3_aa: CACSHRARTDTQYF

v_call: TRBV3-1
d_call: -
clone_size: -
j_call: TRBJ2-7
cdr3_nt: TGTGCCAGCAGCACCCGGGCCCGGTACTCCTACGAGCAGTACTTC
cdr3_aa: CASSTRARYSYEQYF

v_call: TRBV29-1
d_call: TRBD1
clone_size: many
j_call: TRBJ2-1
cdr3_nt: TGCAGCGTTGTGAGGGACAGATACAATGAGCAGTTCTTC
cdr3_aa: CSVVRDRYNEQFF

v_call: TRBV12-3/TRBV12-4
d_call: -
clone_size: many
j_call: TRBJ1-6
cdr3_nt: TGTGCCAGCACCCCCGGGTGGGGTAGCTCCTATAATTCACCCCTCCACTTT
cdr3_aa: CASTPGWGSSYNSPLHF

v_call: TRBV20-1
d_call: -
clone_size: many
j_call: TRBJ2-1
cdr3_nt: TGCAGTGCTAGTCGCGACTACTCGGGTGAGCAGTTCTTC
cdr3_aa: CSASRDYSGEQFF

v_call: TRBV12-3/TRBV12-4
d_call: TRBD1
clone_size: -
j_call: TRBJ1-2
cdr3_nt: TGTGCCAGCAGTTTACAGGGGGCTATAGGCTACACCTTC
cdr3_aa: CASSLQGAIGYTF

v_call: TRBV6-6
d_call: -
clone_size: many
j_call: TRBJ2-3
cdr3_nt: TGTGCCAGCAAGGGGGGGGGAGATACGCAGTATTTT
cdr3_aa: CASKGGGDTQYF

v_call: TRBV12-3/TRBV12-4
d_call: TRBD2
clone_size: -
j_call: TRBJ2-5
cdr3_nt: TGTGCCAGCAGCCTTCAAGCGGGGAAGGTTGAGACCCAGTACTTC
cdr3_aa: CASSLQAGKVETQYF

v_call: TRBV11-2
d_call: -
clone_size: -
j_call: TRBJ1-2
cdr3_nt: TGTGCCAGCAGCTTAGCCCCTGGTAGGATAGGCTACACCTTC
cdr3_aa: CASSLAPGRIGYTF

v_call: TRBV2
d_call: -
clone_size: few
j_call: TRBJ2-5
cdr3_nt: TGTGCCAGCGGGCAGAGAGAGACCCAGTACTTC
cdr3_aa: CASGQRETQYF

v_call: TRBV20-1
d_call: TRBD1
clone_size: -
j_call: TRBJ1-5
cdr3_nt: TGCAGTGCAGCGCCGGGACAGGGCAATCAGCCCCAGCATTTT
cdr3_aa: CSAAPGQGNQPQHF

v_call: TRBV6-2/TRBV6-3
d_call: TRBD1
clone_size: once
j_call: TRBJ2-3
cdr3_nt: TGTGCCAGCAGGTCCGAGGGGGCGGGCACAGATACGCAGTATTTT
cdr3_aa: CASRSEGAGTDTQYF

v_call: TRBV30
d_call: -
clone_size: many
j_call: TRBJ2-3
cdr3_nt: TGTGCCTCCGGGTACACAGATACGCAGTATTTT
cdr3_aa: CASGYTDTQYF

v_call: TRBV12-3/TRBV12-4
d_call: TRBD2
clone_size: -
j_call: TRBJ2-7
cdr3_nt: TGTGCCAGCAGTACTGCCCCTCAACTAGCGGGGGGGCGCGCAGATACGCAGTACTTC
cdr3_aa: CASSTAPQLAGGRADTQYF

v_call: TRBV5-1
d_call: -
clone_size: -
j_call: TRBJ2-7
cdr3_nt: TGCGCCAGCAGCGCGGGACCGCAAAACTACGAGCAGTACTTC
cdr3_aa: CASSAGPQNYEQYF

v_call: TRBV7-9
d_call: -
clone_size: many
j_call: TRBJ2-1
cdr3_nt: TGTGCCAGCAGCTTAGCTAGGGGGATGGACAATGAGCAGTTCTTC
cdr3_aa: CASSLARGMDNEQFF

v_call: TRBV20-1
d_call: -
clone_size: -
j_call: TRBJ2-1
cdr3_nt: TGCAGTGCAAACAGGGCAGGCAATGAGCAGTTCTTC
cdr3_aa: CSANRAGNEQFF

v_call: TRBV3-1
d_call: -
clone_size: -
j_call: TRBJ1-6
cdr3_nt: TGTGCCAGCAGCCAAGGGTCGGGACTCTATAATTCACCCCTCCACTTT
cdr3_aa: CASSQGSGLYNSPLHF

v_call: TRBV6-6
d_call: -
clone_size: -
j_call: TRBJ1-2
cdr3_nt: TGTGCCAGCAGCCACGGACCGGAAGGCTATGGCTACACCTTC
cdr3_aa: CASSHGPEGYGYTF

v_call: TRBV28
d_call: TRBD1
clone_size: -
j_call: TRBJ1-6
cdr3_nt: TGTGCCAGCGGATCCGACGGGACAGGAGTATCAGTCCTCCACTTT
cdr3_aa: CASGSDGTGVSVLHF

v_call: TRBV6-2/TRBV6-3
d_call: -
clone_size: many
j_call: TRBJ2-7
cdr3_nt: TGTGCCAGCAGTCCACGACAGAAAAGCTCCTACGAGCAGTACTTC
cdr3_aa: CASSPRQKSSYEQYF

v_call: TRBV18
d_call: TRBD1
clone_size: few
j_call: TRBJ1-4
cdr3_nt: TGTGCCAGCTCACCAGTTAACAGGGGCGGAGAAAAACTGTTTTTT
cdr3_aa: CASSPVNRGGEKLFF

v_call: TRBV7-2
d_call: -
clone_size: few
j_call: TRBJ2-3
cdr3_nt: TGTGCCAGCAGCTACCGTCCGGGAGATACGCAGTATTTT
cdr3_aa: CASSYRPGDTQYF

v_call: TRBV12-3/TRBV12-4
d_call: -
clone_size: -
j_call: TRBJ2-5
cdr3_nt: TGTGCCAGCAGGGCCGGGGGTTTGGTAGAAGAGACCCAGTACTTC
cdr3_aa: CASRAGGLVEETQYF

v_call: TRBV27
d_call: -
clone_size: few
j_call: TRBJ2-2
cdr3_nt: TGTGCCAGCAGTTTATTCGGGGCCCAACGTATCGGGGAGCTGTTTTTT
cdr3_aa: CASSLFGAQRIGELFF

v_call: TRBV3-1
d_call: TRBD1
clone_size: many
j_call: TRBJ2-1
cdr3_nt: TGTGCCAGCACCTCACAGGGGACAGCTTCTTACAATGAGCAGTTCTTC
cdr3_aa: CASTSQGTASYNEQFF

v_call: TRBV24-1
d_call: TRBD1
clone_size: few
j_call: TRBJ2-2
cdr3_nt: TGTGCCACCAGTCCTCCGGGACAGGGGGCGCCCGGGGAGCTGTTTTTT
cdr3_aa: CATSPPGQGAPGELFF

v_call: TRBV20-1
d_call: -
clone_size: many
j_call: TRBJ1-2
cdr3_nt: TGCAGTGCTAGGGGGATCGGGGGGCTCAAGGATGGCTACACCTTC
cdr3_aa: CSARGIGGLKDGYTF

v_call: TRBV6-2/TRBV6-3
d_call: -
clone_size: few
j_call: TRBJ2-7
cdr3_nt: TGTGCCAGCAGTTATGGGGTCAGTTCGAGCTCCTACGAGCAGTACTTC
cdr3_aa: CASSYGVSSSSYEQYF

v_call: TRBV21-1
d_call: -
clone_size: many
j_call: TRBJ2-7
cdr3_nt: TGTGCCAGCAGCAAAAGTAGTAGGGACTCTAGGTACGAGCAGTACTTC
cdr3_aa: CASSKSSRDSRYEQYF

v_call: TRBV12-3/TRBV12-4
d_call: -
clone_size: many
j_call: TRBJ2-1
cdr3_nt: TGTGCCAGCAGCCGGACCGGGACTCACAACCTCCATGAGCAGTTCTTC
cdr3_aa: CASSRTGTHNLHEQFF

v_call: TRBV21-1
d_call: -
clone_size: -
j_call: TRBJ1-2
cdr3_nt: TGTGCCAGCAGCAAGCCCCCGAGACTGACAGGGGTTGGTGGCCACACCTTC
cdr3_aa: CASSKPPRLTGVGGHTF

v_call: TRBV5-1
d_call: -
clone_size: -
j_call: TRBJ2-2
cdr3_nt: TGCGCCAGCAGCTTGGTGAGCCTCGCGAACACCGGGGAGCTGTTTTTT
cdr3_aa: CASSLVSLANTGELFF

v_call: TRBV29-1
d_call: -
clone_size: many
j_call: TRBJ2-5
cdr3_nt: TGCAGCGTTGAGAGCCCACAAGAGACCCAGTACTTC
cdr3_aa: CSVESPQETQYF